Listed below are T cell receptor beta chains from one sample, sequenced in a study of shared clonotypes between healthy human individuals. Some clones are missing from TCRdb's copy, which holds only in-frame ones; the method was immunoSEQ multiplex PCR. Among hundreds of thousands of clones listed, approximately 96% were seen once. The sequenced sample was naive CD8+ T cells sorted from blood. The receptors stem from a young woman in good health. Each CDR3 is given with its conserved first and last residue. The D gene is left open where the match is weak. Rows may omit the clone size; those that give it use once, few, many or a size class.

CDR3 protein: CASSIATGGSYEQYF; CDR3 DNA: TGTGCCAGTAGTATAGCTACAGGAGGGTCCTACGAGCAGTACTTC; clone size: NA; D gene: NA; V gene: TRBV19; J gene: TRBJ2-7
CDR3 protein: CARDGGVWFQETQYF; CDR3 DNA: TGTGCCAGGGACGGGGGAGTGTGGTTCCAAGAGACCCAGTACTTC; clone size: NA; D gene: NA; V gene: TRBV2; J gene: TRBJ2-5
CDR3 protein: CASSSLPGLADNEQFF; CDR3 DNA: TGTGCCAGCAGTTCTCTTCCGGGACTAGCTGACAATGAGCAGTTCTTC; clone size: NA; D gene: TRBD2; V gene: TRBV6-5; J gene: TRBJ2-1
CDR3 protein: CASSLAAGVGTDTQYF; CDR3 DNA: TGTGCCAGCAGCTTAGCGGCGGGAGTGGGGACAGATACGCAGTATTTT; clone size: NA; D gene: TRBD2; V gene: TRBV7-6; J gene: TRBJ2-3
CDR3 protein: CASITSGRGEQYF; CDR3 DNA: TGTGCCAGTATTACTAGCGGGAGGGGAGAGCAGTACTTC; clone size: NA; D gene: TRBD2; V gene: TRBV19; J gene: TRBJ2-7
CDR3 protein: CASSQDEGVSETQYF; CDR3 DNA: TGTGCCAGCAGCCAAGACGAAGGGGTATCAGAGACCCAGTACTTC; clone size: NA; D gene: NA; V gene: TRBV4-2; J gene: TRBJ2-5
CDR3 protein: CASSDGTSGSSYEQYF; CDR3 DNA: TGTGCCAGCAGCGACGGGACTAGCGGGAGCTCCTACGAGCAGTACTTC; clone size: NA; D gene: TRBD2; V gene: TRBV13; J gene: TRBJ2-7
CDR3 protein: CASSLEGLANEQFF; CDR3 DNA: TGTGCCAGCAGTTTAGAGGGACTAGCGAATGAGCAGTTCTTC; clone size: NA; D gene: TRBD2; V gene: TRBV27; J gene: TRBJ2-1
CDR3 protein: CASSQAPTQGMNEKLFF; CDR3 DNA: TGCGCCAGCAGCCAAGCTCCGACGCAGGGGATGAATGAAAAACTGTTTTTT; clone size: once; D gene: NA; V gene: TRBV4-1; J gene: TRBJ1-4
CDR3 protein: CASSEVFTDTQYF; CDR3 DNA: TGTGCCAGCAGTGAAGTTTTTACAGATACGCAGTATTTT; clone size: NA; D gene: NA; V gene: TRBV2; J gene: TRBJ2-3
CDR3 protein: CASSNRDRYEQYF; CDR3 DNA: TGTGCCAGCAGCAACCGGGACAGGTACGAGCAGTACTTC; clone size: NA; D gene: TRBD1; V gene: TRBV27; J gene: TRBJ2-7
CDR3 protein: CASSRGAYGYTF; CDR3 DNA: TGTGCCAGCAGCAGGGGGGCCTATGGCTACACCTTC; clone size: NA; D gene: TRBD1; V gene: TRBV27; J gene: TRBJ1-2
CDR3 protein: CASRRTGGDYEQYF; CDR3 DNA: TGTGCCAGCAGGAGGACGGGAGGGGATTACGAGCAGTACTTC; clone size: NA; D gene: TRBD2; V gene: TRBV11-2; J gene: TRBJ2-7
CDR3 protein: CASSPGTVNSYEQYF; CDR3 DNA: TGTGCCAGCAGCCCCGGGACAGTGAACTCCTACGAGCAGTACTTC; clone size: NA; D gene: TRBD1; V gene: TRBV7-6; J gene: TRBJ2-7
CDR3 protein: CASSEGTDKTEAFF; CDR3 DNA: TGCGCCAGCAGTGAGGGGACAGATAAGACTGAAGCTTTCTTT; clone size: NA; D gene: TRBD1; V gene: TRBV10-1; J gene: TRBJ1-1
CDR3 protein: CAISNRDLSSGNTIYF; CDR3 DNA: TGTGCCATCAGTAACCGGGACTTGAGCTCTGGAAACACCATATATTTT; clone size: NA; D gene: NA; V gene: TRBV10-3; J gene: TRBJ1-3
CDR3 protein: CSAETTGDGGMNTEAFF; CDR3 DNA: TGCAGCGCTGAAACGACCGGTGATGGGGGCATGAACACTGAAGCTTTCTTT; clone size: NA; D gene: NA; V gene: TRBV29-1; J gene: TRBJ1-1
CDR3 protein: CATRTDRVYGYTF; CDR3 DNA: TGTGCCACCAGGACCGACAGGGTCTATGGCTACACCTTC; clone size: once; D gene: TRBD1; V gene: TRBV15; J gene: TRBJ1-2
CDR3 protein: CASSQDTAGSSYEQYF; CDR3 DNA: TGCGCCAGCAGCCAAGATACTGCCGGTAGCTCCTACGAGCAGTACTTC; clone size: NA; D gene: NA; V gene: TRBV4-1; J gene: TRBJ2-7
CDR3 protein: CASRTEGGAGNEQFF; CDR3 DNA: TGTGCCAGCAGGACGGAAGGGGGGGCGGGCAATGAGCAGTTCTTC; clone size: NA; D gene: NA; V gene: TRBV6-5; J gene: TRBJ2-1
CDR3 protein: CASSPTGGIKGNYGYTF; CDR3 DNA: TGTGCCAGCAGCCCTACAGGGGGCATAAAGGGGAACTATGGCTACACCTTC; clone size: NA; D gene: TRBD1; V gene: TRBV7-2; J gene: TRBJ1-2
CDR3 protein: CASSSSGTDYNEQFF; CDR3 DNA: TGCGCCAGCAGCTCCTCAGGGACAGACTACAATGAGCAGTTCTTC; clone size: NA; D gene: TRBD1; V gene: TRBV5-1; J gene: TRBJ2-1
CDR3 protein: CASSLSEEVAQYF; CDR3 DNA: TGTGCCAGCAGTTTATCGGAGGAAGTCGCGCAGTACTTC; clone size: NA; D gene: NA; V gene: TRBV27; J gene: TRBJ2-7
CDR3 protein: CASSLSDSTDTQYF; CDR3 DNA: TGTGCCAGCAGTTTATCCGACAGCACAGATACGCAGTATTTT; clone size: NA; D gene: NA; V gene: TRBV27; J gene: TRBJ2-3
CDR3 protein: CASTGTGGDFNYGYTF; CDR3 DNA: TGTGCCAGCACTGGGACAGGGGGCGATTTTAACTATGGCTACACCTTC; clone size: NA; D gene: TRBD1; V gene: TRBV2; J gene: TRBJ1-2
CDR3 protein: CASSPRQGPSYEQYF; CDR3 DNA: TGTGCCAGCAGCCCAAGACAGGGGCCTTCCTACGAGCAGTACTTC; clone size: NA; D gene: TRBD1; V gene: TRBV5-6; J gene: TRBJ2-7
CDR3 protein: CASSFNLRELFF; CDR3 DNA: TGTGCCAGCAGTTTTAATTTGAGGGAGCTGTTTTTT; clone size: NA; D gene: NA; V gene: TRBV28; J gene: TRBJ2-2
CDR3 protein: CASAPGLAGYPQYF; CDR3 DNA: TGTGCCAGCGCCCCGGGACTAGCGGGATATCCGCAGTACTTC; clone size: NA; D gene: TRBD2; V gene: TRBV28; J gene: TRBJ2-7
CDR3 protein: CASSTLGGMNTEAFF; CDR3 DNA: TGTGCCAGCAGCACCCTGGGGGGAATGAACACTGAAGCTTTCTTT; clone size: NA; D gene: NA; V gene: TRBV7-8; J gene: TRBJ1-1
CDR3 protein: CASSLPGTGSGANVLTF; CDR3 DNA: TGTGCCAGCAGCTTACCCGGGACAGGCTCCGGGGCCAACGTCCTGACTTTC; clone size: NA; D gene: TRBD1; V gene: TRBV7-6; J gene: TRBJ2-6
CDR3 protein: CASSRGTEQYF; CDR3 DNA: TGTGCCAGTAGCAGGGGCACCGAGCAGTACTTC; clone size: NA; D gene: NA; V gene: TRBV19; J gene: TRBJ2-7
CDR3 protein: CASSVRGGRRSGYEQYF; CDR3 DNA: TGTGCCAGCAGCGTGCGGGGTGGGAGGCGTTCAGGGTACGAGCAGTACTTC; clone size: once; D gene: NA; V gene: TRBV5-4; J gene: TRBJ2-7
CDR3 protein: CASSIAQGGDYNEQFF; CDR3 DNA: TGTGCCAGTAGTATAGCCCAGGGGGGGGACTACAATGAGCAGTTCTTC; clone size: once; D gene: NA; V gene: TRBV19; J gene: TRBJ2-1
CDR3 protein: CASSDLAGVAGELFF; CDR3 DNA: TGTGCCAGCAGTGACTTAGCGGGAGTGGCCGGGGAGCTGTTTTTT; clone size: NA; D gene: TRBD2; V gene: TRBV2; J gene: TRBJ2-2
CDR3 protein: CASSSGEQPQHF; CDR3 DNA: TGTGCCAGCAGTTCAGGGGAGCAGCCCCAGCATTTT; clone size: NA; D gene: NA; V gene: TRBV5-4; J gene: TRBJ1-5
CDR3 protein: CASNRDSGTDTQYF; CDR3 DNA: TGTGCCAGCAACCGGGACTCCGGCACAGATACGCAGTATTTT; clone size: NA; D gene: NA; V gene: TRBV28; J gene: TRBJ2-3
CDR3 protein: CASSRQGYQPQHF; CDR3 DNA: TGCGCCAGCAGTCGACAGGGCTATCAGCCCCAGCATTTT; clone size: NA; D gene: TRBD1; V gene: TRBV23-1; J gene: TRBJ1-5
CDR3 protein: CASSLDQGVIYEQYF; CDR3 DNA: TGCGCCAGCAGCTTGGATCAGGGGGTCATCTACGAGCAGTACTTC; clone size: NA; D gene: TRBD1; V gene: TRBV5-1; J gene: TRBJ2-7
CDR3 protein: CASSLGLAGATDTQYF; CDR3 DNA: TGTGCCAGCAGCTTGGGACTAGCGGGAGCCACAGATACGCAGTATTTT; clone size: once; D gene: TRBD2; V gene: TRBV13; J gene: TRBJ2-3
CDR3 protein: CASSQNPNQLSWDTEAFF; CDR3 DNA: TGCGCCAGCAGCCAAAACCCCAACCAGCTATCGTGGGACACTGAAGCTTTCTTT; clone size: NA; D gene: NA; V gene: TRBV4-1; J gene: TRBJ1-1
CDR3 protein: CASSLAAPYEQYF; CDR3 DNA: TGTGCCAGCAGCTTAGCGGCGCCCTACGAGCAGTACTTC; clone size: NA; D gene: NA; V gene: TRBV7-8; J gene: TRBJ2-7
CDR3 protein: CASSELFAVAGRVETQYF; CDR3 DNA: TGTGCCAGCAGTGAACTTTTCGCGGTAGCGGGAAGGGTGGAGACCCAGTACTTC; clone size: NA; D gene: TRBD2; V gene: TRBV6-1; J gene: TRBJ2-5
CDR3 protein: CASSLGLAGFRDTQYF; CDR3 DNA: TGTGCCAGCAGCTTGGGACTAGCGGGATTCAGAGATACGCAGTATTTT; clone size: NA; D gene: TRBD2; V gene: TRBV5-6; J gene: TRBJ2-3
CDR3 protein: CASSLRDEQYF; CDR3 DNA: TGTGCCAGCAGTTTGAGGGACGAGCAGTACTTC; clone size: NA; D gene: NA; V gene: TRBV28; J gene: TRBJ2-7
CDR3 protein: CSAPNQAFF; CDR3 DNA: TGCAGTGCTCCGAACCAAGCTTTCTTT; clone size: NA; D gene: NA; V gene: TRBV20-1; J gene: TRBJ1-1
CDR3 protein: CASSESPFSNQPQHF; CDR3 DNA: TGTGCCAGCAGTGAAAGCCCCTTTAGCAATCAGCCCCAGCATTTT; clone size: NA; D gene: NA; V gene: TRBV2; J gene: TRBJ1-5
CDR3 protein: CAIQGGVYNEQFF; CDR3 DNA: TGTGCCATTCAGGGGGGGGTCTACAATGAGCAGTTCTTC; clone size: NA; D gene: NA; V gene: TRBV2; J gene: TRBJ2-1
CDR3 protein: CACENDRAEAFF; CDR3 DNA: TGTGCCTGCGAAAATGATAGGGCTGAAGCTTTCTTT; clone size: NA; D gene: NA; V gene: TRBV28; J gene: TRBJ1-1
CDR3 protein: CASSTDRGYQPQHF; CDR3 DNA: TGTGCCAGCAGTACCGACAGGGGTTATCAGCCCCAGCATTTT; clone size: NA; D gene: TRBD1; V gene: TRBV2; J gene: TRBJ1-5
CDR3 protein: CASSLVQGGNQPQHF; CDR3 DNA: TGTGCCAGCAGCCTAGTACAGGGGGGCAATCAGCCCCAGCATTTT; clone size: NA; D gene: TRBD1; V gene: TRBV4-2; J gene: TRBJ1-5
CDR3 protein: CASSLGARVQEQFF; CDR3 DNA: TGTGCCAGCAGCTTAGGAGCTCGGGTTCAGGAGCAGTTCTTC; clone size: NA; D gene: NA; V gene: TRBV11-2; J gene: TRBJ2-1
CDR3 protein: CASSYDQRSSYEQYF; CDR3 DNA: TGTGCCAGCAGCTACGACCAAAGATCCTCCTACGAGCAGTACTTC; clone size: NA; D gene: NA; V gene: TRBV7-9; J gene: TRBJ2-7
CDR3 protein: CSVGIGVNSYEQYF; CDR3 DNA: TGCAGCGTTGGGATAGGCGTCAACTCCTACGAGCAGTACTTC; clone size: NA; D gene: NA; V gene: TRBV29-1; J gene: TRBJ2-7
CDR3 protein: CASSLPPRGHGEQFF; CDR3 DNA: TGTGCCAGCAGTTTACCCCCCAGGGGGCACGGTGAGCAGTTCTTC; clone size: NA; D gene: TRBD1; V gene: TRBV28; J gene: TRBJ2-1
CDR3 protein: CASSPPQGFSYNEQFF; CDR3 DNA: TGTGCCAGCAGTCCCCCTCAGGGGTTTTCCTACAATGAGCAGTTCTTC; clone size: NA; D gene: NA; V gene: TRBV28; J gene: TRBJ2-1